This T cell receptor (beta chain) was recorded in a study of human T cells and chemical hapten exposure. Regarding time point: patch test 3, about 24 weeks after DPC sensitization. Described treatment: therapeutic diphenylcyclopropenone sensitization with weekly scalp DPC. Unfractionated whole blood yielded the extracted total RNA. Samples of blood were obtained prior to the application of each patch test. This clonotype was recorded many times. What it binds is not known. Germline V lookup: CDR1 LGHDT, CDR2 YNNKEL (reference sequence). V shed 1 base, J shed 2 bases, and the junction held 3 bases outside the gene matches. This CDR3 is built from 16 residues. Unique molecular identifiers were attached to individual cDNA molecules during library preparation. In the original workflow: Sequenced samples showed a median of around 91,000 TCRs each, with counts running from around 20,000 to 690,000. TCRdb reprocessed the RACE reads with MiXCR, giving one entry per CDR3 protein. TCRdb's processing, not the authors', yielded these V and J calls. Among 30,000 to 40,000 distinct CDR3 sequences listed, 8% to 10% were seen once.

Overall study results and limits: Among TCRs, those above 1 in 1000 frequency were unaffected by DPC sensitization.

The sample in question was whole blood, obtained in connection with sensitization to the hapten diphenylcyclopropenone (DPC). This chain links TRBV3-1 with TRBJ2-5; 11 positions agree with TRBD2. The source of this sequence is a man in his fifties with alopecia areata. Some clones in this sample may be carry-over from other donors' samples. The CDR3 reads CASSQGLAGPQETQYF. The CDR3 nucleotides read TGTGCCAGCAGCCAAGGACTAGCGGGACCTCAAGAGACCCAGTACTTC.